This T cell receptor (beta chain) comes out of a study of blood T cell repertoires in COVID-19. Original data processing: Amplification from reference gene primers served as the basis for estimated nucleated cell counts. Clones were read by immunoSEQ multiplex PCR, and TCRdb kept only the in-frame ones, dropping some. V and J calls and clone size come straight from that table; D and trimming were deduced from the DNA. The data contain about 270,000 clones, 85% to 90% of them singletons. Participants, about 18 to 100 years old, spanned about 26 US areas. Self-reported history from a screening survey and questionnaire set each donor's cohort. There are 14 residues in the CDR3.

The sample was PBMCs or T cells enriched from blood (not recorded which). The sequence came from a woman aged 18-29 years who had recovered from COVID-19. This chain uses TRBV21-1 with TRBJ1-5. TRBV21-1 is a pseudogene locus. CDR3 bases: TGTGCCAGACTCTTCGCGGGCAGGAGCAAGCCCCAGCATTTT. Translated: CARLFAGRSKPQHF.